A selection of T cell receptor beta chains follows, all from one sample in a study of T cell responses to AZD1222 COVID-19 vaccine. Measured with immunoSEQ multiplex PCR; TCRdb has only the in-frame clones, and not every one. The data contain 40,000 to 60,000 clones, around 86% of them singletons. The material sequenced was peripheral blood, taken 28 days after the second AZD1222 dose. These TCRs come from an adult who received the AZD1222 COVID-19 vaccine. CDR3s include the opening cysteine and the closing phenylalanine or tryptophan. D genes are given only for firm matches. Some rows have no size entry. The others give once, few or many, or a class for an expanded clone.

v_call	d_call	j_call	clone_size	cdr3_aa	cdr3_nt
TRBV7-9	-	TRBJ1-6	few	CASSLVSLGSYNSPLHF	TGTGCCAGCAGCTTGGTCAGCCTGGGCTCCTATAATTCACCCCTCCACTTT
TRBV24-1	-	TRBJ2-2	-	CATSAGDTGELFF	TGTGCCACCAGTGCGGGGGACACCGGGGAGCTGTTTTTT
TRBV6-1	-	TRBJ1-1	-	CASSEARATEAFF	TGTGCCAGCAGTGAAGCACGGGCCACTGAAGCTTTCTTT
TRBV4-2	TRBD2	TRBJ2-2	-	CASSQVVSGTVTGELFF	TGTGCCAGCAGCCAAGTTGTTAGCGGGACGGTCACCGGGGAGCTGTTTTTT
TRBV7-2	TRBD2	TRBJ2-4	-	CASSLLAGAKNIQYF	TGTGCCAGCAGCTTACTAGCGGGAGCCAAAAACATTCAGTACTTC
TRBV28	-	TRBJ2-4	-	CASSSDKGKNIQYF	TGTGCCAGCAGTTCGGATAAGGGCAAAAACATTCAGTACTTC
TRBV14	-	TRBJ2-2	-	CASSRLANTGELFF	TGTGCCAGCAGCCGACTAGCGAACACCGGGGAGCTGTTTTTT
TRBV9	-	TRBJ1-1	-	CASSASGTEAFF	TGTGCCAGCAGCGCTAGTGGCACTGAAGCTTTCTTT
TRBV6-5	-	TRBJ1-1	-	CASSYSDRTTTEAFF	TGTGCCAGCAGTTACTCCGACAGGACAACTACTGAAGCTTTCTTT
TRBV19	-	TRBJ1-2	once	CASWDISYGYTF	TGTGCCAGTTGGGACATATCCTATGGCTACACCTTC
TRBV2	-	TRBJ2-5	-	CASSALRDSLGGTQYF	TGTGCCAGCAGTGCCCTTCGGGACTCCCTGGGTGGGACCCAGTACTTC
TRBV6-5	-	TRBJ2-5	once	CASRRAGEQETQYF	TGTGCCAGCAGGAGGGCAGGGGAGCAAGAGACCCAGTACTTC
TRBV14	-	TRBJ2-3	-	CASSQGSHLSTDTQYF	TGTGCCAGCAGCCAAGGGTCCCACCTGAGCACAGATACGCAGTATTTT
TRBV20-1	-	TRBJ2-5	-	CSASMNWQSSQETQYF	TGCAGTGCTAGTATGAATTGGCAGTCCTCGCAAGAGACCCAGTACTTC
TRBV9	-	TRBJ2-1	-	CASSVEIRGEQFF	TGTGCCAGCAGCGTAGAGATCAGGGGTGAGCAGTTCTTC